The rows below give T cell receptor beta chains drawn from one sample of a study of blood T cell repertoires in COVID-19. Data came from immunoSEQ multiplex PCR; TCRdb stores just in-frame clones and leaves some out. The sample lists more than 35,000 clones, 84% occurring once. Sequenced input: peripheral blood. These receptors came from a man in his fifties or sixties with active or convalescent COVID-19. The CDR3 runs from the conserved cysteine through the conserved F or W. D genes are given only for firm matches. A row's size may be missing; if present it is once, few, many or a size class.

J,size,D,V,CDR3,DNA
TRBJ1-1,large,NA,TRBV13,CASSLQSSNTEAFF,TGTGCCAGCAGCTTACAGTCCTCAAACACTGAAGCTTTCTTT
TRBJ1-1,NA,TRBD1,TRBV7-9,CASSFRADRGDTEAFF,TGTGCCAGCAGCTTTCGGGCGGACAGGGGGGACACTGAAGCTTTCTTT
TRBJ2-1,NA,TRBD2,TRBV6-4,CASSDFSGGSGEQFF,TGTGCCAGCAGTGATTTCAGCGGGGGTTCGGGTGAGCAGTTCTTC
TRBJ1-5,NA,TRBD1,TRBV10-3,CAIRIGQGDNQPQHF,TGTGCCATCAGAATAGGACAGGGCGACAATCAGCCCCAGCATTTT
TRBJ2-3,NA,TRBD2,TRBV2,CASSSDSGGAADTQYF,TGTGCCAGCAGTTCGGATAGCGGGGGGGCGGCAGATACGCAGTATTTT
TRBJ1-5,few,NA,TRBV19,CATKVQGTNQPQHF,TGTGCCACTAAGGTACAGGGAACCAATCAGCCCCAGCATTTT
TRBJ2-3,NA,TRBD2,TRBV29-1,CSVDPAREGLQYF,TGCAGCGTTGATCCCGCTAGGGAGGGTCTGCAGTATTTT
TRBJ1-4,NA,NA,TRBV5-1,CASRFDISNEKLFF,TGCGCCAGCAGATTTGACATCTCTAATGAAAAACTGTTTTTT
TRBJ1-1,NA,TRBD1,TRBV5-1,CASSLAGRGIDTEAFF,TGCGCCAGCAGCTTGGCGGGCAGGGGGATTGACACTGAAGCTTTCTTT
TRBJ2-1,NA,TRBD1,TRBV11-3,CASSLAGTGGREQFF,TGTGCCAGCAGCTTAGCCGGGACAGGGGGCCGTGAGCAGTTCTTC
TRBJ2-7,NA,TRBD1,TRBV30,CAWSVPTGGRQYF,TGTGCCTGGAGTGTACCGACAGGGGGACGGCAGTACTTC
TRBJ1-6,NA,TRBD1,TRBV11-2,CASSLMGTGISPLHF,TGTGCCAGCAGCTTAATGGGGACAGGGATTTCACCCCTCCACTTT
TRBJ1-1,NA,TRBD1,TRBV25-1,CASSDTGGFVTEAFF,TGTGCCAGCAGTGATACAGGGGGCTTCGTCACTGAAGCTTTCTTT
TRBJ2-6,NA,NA,TRBV18,CASSPQEGIGANVLTF,TGTGCCAGCTCACCGCAGGAAGGTATTGGGGCCAACGTCCTGACTTTC
TRBJ2-7,NA,NA,TRBV6-1,CASSERSFLSEQYF,TGTGCCAGCAGTGAAAGGAGCTTCCTTAGTGAGCAGTACTTC